What follows describes a single T cell receptor beta chain. What it binds is unknown. The sample belongs to a study of cytomegalovirus exposure and HLA in healthy donors. The CDR3 contains 15 residues. Germline V lookup: CDR1 SEHNR, CDR2 FQNEAQ (reference sequence). The V and J ends lost 4 bases and 5 bases respectively, with 14 bases between them. 13 Jbeta primers and 60 Vbeta primers were used for the PCR. Clones were read by immunoSEQ multiplex PCR, and TCRdb kept only the in-frame ones, dropping some. The sample contains about 160,000 clones, 71% of which appear only once. Study results and caveats: High sensitivity and specificity were reportedly achieved when the classifier diagnosed cytomegalovirus status. A previous analysis found most TCR beta V segments productive roughly 87% or roughly 30% of the time. On later analysis, the bulk of CMV-associated TCR beta chains appeared to be HLA-restricted. Per published accounts, TCR beta sequences correctly predicted the HLA-A and HLA-B alleles of most subjects.

The rearrangement joins TRBV7-9 to TRBJ2-2; D remains ambiguous. Sequenced input: PBMCs. The receptor was derived from a woman in her 30s in good health and CMV-seronegative. The DNA of the CDR3 is TGTGCCAGCAGCTCGGAACAGCCGTGGACCGGGGAGCTGTTTTTT. Translation gives CASSSEQPWTGELFF.